The sequence of this TCR beta chain was determined in a study of long-term antiretroviral therapy in people with HIV. Study findings and constraints: Unavailable data included ART adherence, viral resistance and therapy changes (switches in treatment). After ART, diversity increased yet remained lower than transplant donor controls.

Sequencing relied on immunoSEQ assay v3.0, run at survey level. Sequencing was performed with immunoSEQ multiplex PCR; in TCRdb, only in-frame clones are kept and a portion is missing. The sample contains 19,000 or so clones, around 79% of which appear only once. V dropped 4 bases and J dropped 6 bases, with 20 bases sitting between them. This CDR3 spans 15 amino acids. Germline CDR1 is SGHDT and CDR2 is YYEEEE. Ahead of DNA extraction, samples held roughly 1-11 million cryopreserved PBMC each. On this clone itself: The antigen is not known.

This sequence originates from a man younger than 40 with HIV. The V gene is TRBV5-6, the J gene TRBJ2-7; D is perhaps TRBD2 (6 bases). Specimen: unsorted PBMCs, collected at the start of antiretroviral therapy. CDR3 nucleotides: TGTGCCAGCAGCCTGGGGGGTGATCTAGCTGGCGAGCAGTACTTC. This codes for CASSLGGDLAGEQYF.